This TCR beta chain is drawn from a study of cytomegalovirus exposure and HLA in healthy donors. Study results and limitations: As a later analysis showed, a missense DCLRE1C variant was linked to trimming of TCR beta V- and J-genes. A highly shared variant cluster was judged a likely technical artifact. The authors assumed roughly uniform sequencing depth across donors for presence/absence analyses.

For this clone: Its target is unknown.

The germline V gene encodes CDR1 KGHSH and CDR2 LQKENI. J lost 4 bases, V lost 5 bases, and 11 bases had no gene match. The CDR3 contains 15 residues. PCR primers comprised 60 Vbeta and 13 Jbeta primers. TCRdb keeps only in-frame clones here, not all; method: immunoSEQ multiplex PCR. The profile covers around 170,000 clones, with roughly 75% appearing a single time and 1% taken by the ten largest. The receptor was derived from a woman between 45 and 65 years old in good health and CMV-seropositive. Sequenced material: PBMCs. The rearrangement links TRBV18 to TRBJ2-7; 7 bases agree with TRBD1. The CDR3 sequence is CASSRTGTERYEQYF. CDR3 DNA: TGTGCCAGCTCAAGAACCGGGACAGAAAGGTACGAGCAGTACTTC.